This is a list of T cell receptor beta chains from one sample in a study of shared clonotypes between healthy human individuals. Produced via immunoSEQ multiplex PCR; TCRdb's table is partial and in-frame only. The top ten clones hold 13% of a sample with about half a million clones, 79% of them seen once. Sequenced material: PBMCs. Receptor source: a woman aged 40-49 years in good health. Some clones in this sample may be carry-over from other donors' samples. The CDR3 runs from the conserved cysteine through the conserved F or W. A D gene is named only where the DNA matches it firmly. Size is stated for part of the rows, as once, few or many counts, or as a class when the clone is expanded.

>NA|TRBV7-9|TRBJ2-3|NA
TGTGCCAGCAGCTTCCGGGTAGATACGCAGTATTTT
CASSFRVDTQYF
>NA|TRBV28|TRBJ2-1|TRBD2
TGTGCCACCAGCTGGGATAGCGGGATGAATGAGCAGTTCTTC
CATSWDSGMNEQFF
>NA|TRBV2|TRBJ1-2|NA
TGTGCCAGCAGTGTGACAGTCTATGGCTACACCTTC
CASSVTVYGYTF
>NA|TRBV7-3|TRBJ2-2|TRBD2
TGTGCCAGCAGCTTACCTAGCGGGACGAACACCGGGGAGCTGTTTTTT
CASSLPSGTNTGELFF
>many|TRBV9|TRBJ1-1|NA
TGTGCCAGCAGCGTAACTCAGGGGCCGAGGGACACTGAAGCTTTCTTT
CASSVTQGPRDTEAFF
>NA|TRBV30|TRBJ1-1|NA
TGTGCCTGGAGTGTGCGAGTGAACACTGAAGCTTTCTTT
CAWSVRVNTEAFF
>NA|TRBV30|TRBJ2-5|NA
TGTGCCTGGAGGCGCGACCGGACCCAGTACTTC
CAWRRDRTQYF
>NA|TRBV28|TRBJ2-7|TRBD1
TGTGCCAGCGGACAGGGGGCGAGCGTATACGAGCAGTACTTC
CASGQGASVYEQYF
>NA|TRBV10-3|TRBJ2-7|NA
TGTGCCATCAGTGATTTTGAGGAGCAGTACTTC
CAISDFEEQYF
>NA|TRBV7-2|TRBJ2-1|NA
TGTGCCAGCAGCTTAGCGGGAGGTCCCAATGAGCAGTTCTTC
CASSLAGGPNEQFF
>once|TRBV9|TRBJ2-2|NA
TGTGCCAGCAGCGTCAGGGCCACCGGGGAGCTGTTTTTT
CASSVRATGELFF
>few|TRBV28|TRBJ2-3|NA
TGTGCCAGCAACGGGGCCGGCACAGATACGCAGTATTTT
CASNGAGTDTQYF
>NA|TRBV7-9|TRBJ1-1|NA
TGTGCCAGCAGCTCGATTGGGGAGAACACTGAAGCTTTCTTT
CASSSIGENTEAFF
>few|TRBV2|TRBJ2-7|NA
TGTGCCAGCAAGTCCCGGGACGCCTCGGCCGAGCAGTACTTC
CASKSRDASAEQYF
>NA|TRBV6-6|TRBJ2-7|TRBD2
TGTGCCAGCAGTACGCCCCGACTAGCTGACGAGCAGTACTTC
CASSTPRLADEQYF
>NA|TRBV2|TRBJ2-5|NA
TGTGCCAGCAGTGAGACGGAGGAGACCCAGTACTTC
CASSETEETQYF
>NA|TRBV28|TRBJ2-7|NA
TGTGCCAGCAGGCAAAACCAGGGTTCCTACGAGCAGTACTTC
CASRQNQGSYEQYF
>NA|TRBV19|TRBJ2-5|TRBD2
TGTGCCAGTAGTCCCTCGGGGGGACGGGAGACCCAGTACTTC
CASSPSGGRETQYF
>NA|TRBV28|TRBJ2-7|TRBD1
TGTGCCAGCACCACCACGGGGGCCGGGACAGGGTCGTCCTACGAGCAGTACTTC
CASTTTGAGTGSSYEQYF
>NA|TRBV7-9|TRBJ2-2|NA
TGTGCCAGCAGTACAGGGTTTGTCGGGGAGCTGTTTTTT
CASSTGFVGELFF
>NA|TRBV6-6|TRBJ1-2|NA
TGTGCCAGCAGTTACCTAGGCTATGGCTACACCTTC
CASSYLGYGYTF
>NA|TRBV6-1|TRBJ2-3|TRBD2
TGTGCCAGCACTCCGGGGGGGACAGATACGCAGTATTTT
CASTPGGTDTQYF
>NA|TRBV28|TRBJ2-1|NA
TGTGCCAGCAATTTTCAGGGAGCGGGTGAGTTCTTC
CASNFQGAGEFF
>NA|TRBV4-2|TRBJ2-7|NA
TGTGCCAGCAGCCAAGCTTACGCAGGAGGAGCGGGCACCGCCTACGAGCAGTACTTC
CASSQAYAGGAGTAYEQYF
>NA|TRBV7-8|TRBJ2-3|NA
TGTGCCAGCACAGACGGGGGCGGCACAGATACGCAGTATTTT
CASTDGGGTDTQYF
>NA|TRBV5-6|TRBJ1-5|NA
TGTGCCAGCAGCTTCAGGGGCCCCTACAATCAGCCCCAGCATTTT
CASSFRGPYNQPQHF
>NA|TRBV2|TRBJ1-1|NA
TGTGCCAGCAGTGAAGCCCAGGTAGAAGCTTTCTTT
CASSEAQVEAFF
>NA|TRBV5-1|TRBJ2-1|NA
TGCGCCAGCAGCCCACTCGAGAGCTCCTACAATGAGCAGTTCTTC
CASSPLESSYNEQFF
>NA|TRBV4-3|TRBJ2-2|TRBD2
TGCGCCAGCAGCCAAGATGGCCTAGCGGGAGGTACCGGGGAGCTGTTTTTT
CASSQDGLAGGTGELFF
>NA|TRBV7-3|TRBJ2-3|TRBD2
TGTGCCAGCAGCTTATTACTAGCGGGAACGGATACGCAGTATTTT
CASSLLLAGTDTQYF
>NA|TRBV5-1|TRBJ2-3|NA
TGCGCCAGCAGCTTATACAGCACAGATACGCAGTATTTT
CASSLYSTDTQYF
>NA|TRBV5-4|TRBJ1-1|TRBD1
TGTGCCAGCAGCTGGAGTGGACAGGGCTCGACTGAAGCTTTCTTT
CASSWSGQGSTEAFF
>NA|TRBV6-1|TRBJ1-5|TRBD1
TGTGCCAGCAGTGAGAGGCAGGGGGGTCAGCCCCAGCATTTT
CASSERQGGQPQHF
>once|TRBV19|TRBJ2-2|NA
TGTGCCAGTAGAAACGAGGGACGGGTCGGCGACGGGGAGCTGTTTTTT
CASRNEGRVGDGELFF
>few|TRBV28|TRBJ1-5|NA
TGTGCCAGCAGTTTTTTGGACACCCAGCATTTT
CASSFLDTQHF
>NA|TRBV9|TRBJ1-3|NA
TGTGCCAGCAGCGTAAGGCAGTCGAGCTCTGGAAACACCATATATTTT
CASSVRQSSSGNTIYF
>NA|TRBV7-8|TRBJ2-1|NA
TGTGCCAGCAGCCTCTGGGTCATAGGACCCAATGAGCAGTTCTTC
CASSLWVIGPNEQFF
>NA|TRBV5-6|TRBJ2-1|TRBD2
TGTGCCAGCAGCTTAAGTAGGGAGGGCCGCCATGAGCAGTTCTTC
CASSLSREGRHEQFF
>NA|TRBV19|TRBJ2-1|NA
TGTGCCAGTAGTAGCGGTTGGAGTCGGCATGAGCAGTTCTTC
CASSSGWSRHEQFF
>once|TRBV7-2|TRBJ2-7|NA
TGTGCCAGCAGCTTAGCGGGGACCAGTGACAAGTACTTC
CASSLAGTSDKYF
>NA|TRBV4-3|TRBJ2-1|TRBD1
TGCGCCAGCAGCCAAGATCGGAGACAGGGGGCCAATGAGCAGTTCTTC
CASSQDRRQGANEQFF
>NA|TRBV7-6|TRBJ2-2|TRBD2
TGTGCCAGCAGCTTAGCCTTGGGACTAGCGGGAGGGAACACCGGGGAGCTGTTTTTT
CASSLALGLAGGNTGELFF
>NA|TRBV27|TRBJ1-5|NA
TGTGCCAGCAGTCCGGGATATAGCAATCAGCCCCAGCATTTT
CASSPGYSNQPQHF
>NA|TRBV11-3|TRBJ1-1|NA
TGTGCCAGCAGCTTGGTAGGACAGACCACTGAAGCTTTCTTT
CASSLVGQTTEAFF
>once|TRBV7-9|TRBJ2-7|TRBD1
TGTGCCAGCAGCCTAATGGGACAGGGGTCCTACGAGCAGTACTTC
CASSLMGQGSYEQYF
>NA|TRBV29-1|TRBJ1-4|TRBD1
TGCAGCGTTGCCAGGGGGCTCGGTGAAAAACTGTTTTTT
CSVARGLGEKLFF
>NA|TRBV5-8|TRBJ1-1|NA
TGTGCCAGCAAGGAGGGGGTCACTGAAGCTTTCTTT
CASKEGVTEAFF
>few|TRBV7-8|TRBJ1-5|NA
TGTGCCAGCAGCTTAGGGTCCGGGGCTAACAATCAGCCCCAGCATTTT
CASSLGSGANNQPQHF
>NA|TRBV11-2|TRBJ2-1|NA
TGTGCCAGCAGCTTAAAAGGCTTCGAGTTCGGCTCCTACAATGAGCAGTTCTTC
CASSLKGFEFGSYNEQFF
>NA|TRBV18|TRBJ1-1|NA
TGTGCCAGCTCACAAAGTTCTGTCCCAGAAGCTTTCTTT
CASSQSSVPEAFF
>NA|TRBV7-9|TRBJ2-5|NA
TGTGCCAGCAGCTTTATCGGCACAGAGACCCAGTACTTC
CASSFIGTETQYF
>NA|TRBV7-2|TRBJ1-3|NA
TGTGCCAGCAGCCACGGACTCTCGGTCGGAAACACCATATATTTT
CASSHGLSVGNTIYF
>few|TRBV4-2|TRBJ2-7|TRBD2
TGTGCCAGCAGCCCACACCCAACGACTAGCGGGATCGAGCAGTACTTC
CASSPHPTTSGIEQYF
>NA|TRBV2|TRBJ1-4|TRBD1
TGTGCCAGCAGTCGACAGGGATTAAAAGAAAAACTGTTTTTT
CASSRQGLKEKLFF
>NA|TRBV5-4|TRBJ1-1|NA
TGTGCCAGCAGCTTGAGGGGGGTGACTGAAGCTTTCTTT
CASSLRGVTEAFF
>NA|TRBV5-4|TRBJ1-4|TRBD1
TGTGCCAGCAGCCTGGACAGGGCGAGTGAAAAACTGTTTTTT
CASSLDRASEKLFF
>NA|TRBV18|TRBJ2-1|NA
TGTGCCAGCTCATCGACTACGGGCTCCTACAATGAGCAGTTCTTC
CASSSTTGSYNEQFF
>few|TRBV9|TRBJ2-1|TRBD2
TGTGCCAGCAGCCCGCGACTAGCGGGATACAATGAGCAGTTCTTC
CASSPRLAGYNEQFF
>NA|TRBV19|TRBJ2-3|TRBD2
TGTGCCAGTAGTGGAATGGGACTAGCGGGAGGGCCTGTAGATACGCAGTATTTT
CASSGMGLAGGPVDTQYF